This TCR beta chain was sequenced for a study of control samples from healthy donors and cancer patients. Clones were read by immunoSEQ multiplex PCR, and TCRdb kept only the in-frame ones, dropping some. The sample consists of more than 35,000 clones, about four fifths of them appearing once. Per the germline V gene, CDR1 is MNHEY and CDR2 is SVGAGI. CDR3 length equals 13 residues. V dropped 4 bases and J dropped 5; count of bases not matched to a gene: 4. Sequencing input: PBMCs. This TCR was sampled from a woman aged 55-70 years with lung cancer. This chain uses TRBV6-5 with TRBJ1-1; 7 bases fit TRBD1. The CDR3 is CASSLQGNTEAFF. CDR3 DNA: TGTGCCAGCAGTTTACAGGGGAATACTGAAGCTTTCTTT.